The sequence of this T cell receptor beta chain was determined in a study of regulatory T cells in long-lasting Graves disease. V was clipped by 5 bases and J by 0 bases, with 11 bases between them. CDR3 length: 15 amino acids. The germline CDR1 and CDR2 sequences are SGHTA and FQGNSA. Researchers made TCR beta libraries by using iRepertoire HTBI primers and running Arm-PCR on CDR3 regions. TCRdb reprocessed the multiplex PCR reads via MiXCR and lists one record per CDR3 protein. Among 300,000 to 400,000 distinct CDR3 sequences, 18% were seen once, and the ten largest hold about two fifths. This clonotype was detected only once. Time point of the sample: newly diagnosed GD, antithyroid drugs for less than 3 months. Isolated PBMC RNA provided the starting material for the TCR library. An endocrinology department in Xi'an, China, supplied the patients.

The sequence derives from a female donor with Graves disease. The sample here was peripheral blood mononuclear cells (PBMCs), taken at new diagnosis, from a patient treated with antithyroid drugs. The V call is TRBV7-2, the J call TRBJ1-5; no reliable D call. The chain's CDR3 is CASSLLSTSNQPQHF. CDR3 bases: TGTGCCAGCAGCCTATTGTCCACTAGCAATCAGCCCCAGCATTTT.